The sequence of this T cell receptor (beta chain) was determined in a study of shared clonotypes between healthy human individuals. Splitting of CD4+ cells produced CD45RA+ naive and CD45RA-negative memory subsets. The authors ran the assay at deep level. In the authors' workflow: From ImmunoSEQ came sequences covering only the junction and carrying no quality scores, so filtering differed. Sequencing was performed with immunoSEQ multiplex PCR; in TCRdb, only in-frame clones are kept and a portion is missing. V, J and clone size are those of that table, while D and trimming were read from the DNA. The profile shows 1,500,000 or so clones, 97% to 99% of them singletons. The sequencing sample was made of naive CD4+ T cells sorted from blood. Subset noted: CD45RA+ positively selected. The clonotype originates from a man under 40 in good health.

The CDR3 reads CASSVQGSPGNTIYF. CDR3 in DNA: TGCGCCAGCAGTGTACAGGGCTCCCCTGGAAACACCATATATTTT. This sequence joins TRBV10-2 and TRBJ1-3; D possibly corresponds to TRBD1 (6 bases). CDR1 and CDR2 from the germline V gene are WSHSY and SAAADI. With 4 bases removed from V and 2 bases from J, the gap between germline ends came to 12 bases. This CDR3 region has 15 residues.